By proportion, the clone carrying this T cell receptor (beta chain) is medium-sized. What it recognizes is unknown. Within a library made for alpha chains, this beta chain is off target, and its count is uninformative. Via MiXCR, TCRdb re-called the 5' RACE reads, giving one row per CDR3 protein. The data contain 3,500 to 4,500 distinct CDR3 sequences, about a tenth of them singletons. This entry belongs to a study of spatial heterogeneity in lung cancer. Points from the study as a whole: Mutation counts in tumors were tracked by counts of expanded intratumoral alpha and beta TCRs.

Time point denoted: sample taken at primary tumor resection. The sequences come from lung tumor tissue, collected at surgery. This clonotype was obtained from a male donor with early-stage non-small cell lung cancer.

The CDR3 protein is CASSIENYGYTF. For the CDR3, the DNA is TGTGCCAGCAGCATAGAGAACTATGGCTACACCTTC. The rearrangement links TRBV5-4 to TRBJ1-2; D ambiguous. The germline V and J ends were trimmed by 4 bases and 2 bases, with 6 bases remaining between them. CDR3 length: 12 amino acids. CDR1 is SGHNT, CDR2 YYREEE, per germline (reference sequence).